One and the same sample provided the 20 T cell receptor beta chains below, sequenced in a study of identical twins. Via MiXCR, TCRdb re-called the 5' RACE reads, giving one row per CDR3 protein. The profile covers hundreds of thousands of distinct CDR3 sequences, with 15% to 20% appearing a single time and about an eighth taken by the ten largest. This sample was shared with a second study, whose subject was T cells expressing NK-cell markers.

The sequencing sample was made of PBMCs. Every receptor here comes from a woman aged 18-29 years in good health.

The V gene is TRBV27, the J gene TRBJ2-7; 8 bases align to TRBD1. CDR1 is MNHEY and CDR2 is SMNVEV in the germline V gene (reference sequence). The CDR3 extends over 13 amino acids. Losses at the gene ends were 4 bases for V and 9 bases for J; bases not matched to a gene: 8. This CDR3 reads CASSSDRGYGQYF. CDR3 DNA: TGTGCCAGCAGTTCAGACAGGGGATATGGGCAGTACTTC.

The sample holds a few counts of this clonotype. V is TRBV2 and J is TRBJ2-1; 11 bases are shared with TRBD2. V shed 4 bases, J shed 11 bases, and the junction held 1 base outside the gene matches. The germline V gene encodes CDR1 SNHLY and CDR2 FYNNEI. The CDR3 extends over 12 amino acids. The CDR3 bases are TGTGCCAGCAGTGGGACTAGCGGGCAGCAGTTCTTC. The encoded protein is CASSGTSGQQFF.

The chain recombines TRBV20-1 with TRBJ2-1, with no clear D. Trimming shortened V by 3 bases and J by 8 bases, and 5 bases separated the two germline ends. The germline CDR1 and CDR2 sequences are DFQATT and SNEGSKA (reference sequence). This CDR3 region has 10 residues. The CDR3 coding sequence is TGCAGTGCTAGTACCTATGAGCAGTTCTTC. Translated, it gives CSASTYEQFF.

CDR3 in DNA: TGTGCCACCCGACCCCGGTTAGGGTATGGCTACACCTTC. Protein sequence: CATRPRLGYGYTF. This chain links TRBV19 with TRBJ1-2; no definite D call. Germline loops: CDR1 LNHDA, CDR2 SQIVND (reference sequence). CDR3 length: 13 residues. V lost 10 bases, J lost 5 bases, and 17 bases lay in between.

This clonotype showed up just a few times. V is TRBV12-3 or TRBV12-4 and J is TRBJ1-2; 10 nucleotides match TRBD1. CDR3 size: 17 residues. Unmatched junction bases numbered 8, after V lost 0 bases and J lost 4 bases. The DNA for the CDR3 is TGTGCCAGCAGTTTAGCCCTTCCCGGGACAGGGGTCTATGGCTACACCTTC. Translating gives CASSLALPGTGVYGYTF.

This chain joins TRBV12-3 or TRBV12-4 and TRBJ1-5; D is ambiguous. V lost 6 bases and J 2 bases, leaving 8 bases between the germline ends. This CDR3 contains 13 residues. CDR3 nucleotides: TGTGCCAGCAGGGTCGGAGGCAATCAGCCCCAGCATTTT. This sequence encodes CASRVGGNQPQHF.

Many counts were recorded for this clonotype. This sequence joins TRBV12-3 or TRBV12-4 and TRBJ2-7; TRBD2 matches at 7 bases. The ends lost 6 bases at V and 0 bases at J; junction bases unmatched: 8. The CDR3 runs to 15 residues. The DNA for the CDR3 is TGTGCCAGCAGCCTGGGACTAACGAGCTCCTACGAGCAGTACTTC. As protein: CASSLGLTSSYEQYF.

The chain couples TRBV11-2 to TRBJ2-2; no definite D call. Deletions cut 5 bases from V and 7 bases from J, with 8 bases between. This CDR3 has 12 amino acids. Germline values: CDR1 SGHAT, CDR2 FQNNGV. CDR3 DNA: TGTGCCAGCAGCCCACCAGGCGGGGAGCTGTTTTTT. Its translation: CASSPPGGELFF.

This clonotype occurred a few times. The gene calls are TRBV7-9 and TRBJ1-1; 8 bases are a match to TRBD1. The V gene's germline CDR1 is SEHNR and CDR2 FQNEAQ (reference sequence). V shed 3 bases, J shed 4 bases, and the junction held 7 bases outside the gene matches. This CDR3 spans 15 amino acids. CDR3 residues: CASSFPQGAATEAFF. The CDR3 bases are TGTGCCAGCAGCTTTCCGCAGGGGGCGGCCACTGAAGCTTTCTTT.

This clonotype showed up many times. The rearrangement uses TRBV5-5 and TRBJ2-6; D not certain. V gave up 2 bases and J gave up 0 bases, with 3 bases separating them. There are 14 residues in the CDR3. The germline gives CDR1 SGHKS, CDR2 YYEKEE (reference sequence). The CDR3 nucleotides read TGTGCCAGCAGCTTATACTCTGGGGCCAACGTCCTGACTTTC. Amino acids: CASSLYSGANVLTF.

This clonotype was detected a few times. This chain uses TRBV20-1 with TRBJ2-7; 7 bases map to TRBD2. From germline, CDR1 is DFQATT and CDR2 SNEGSKA (reference sequence). The CDR3 loop spans 11 amino acids. V lost 3 bases, J lost 6 bases, and 2 bases stayed unmatched. CDR3 loop: CSASGGGEQYF. In DNA form, the CDR3 reads TGCAGTGCTAGCGGCGGGGGCGAGCAGTACTTC.

The DNA of the CDR3 is TGCAGTGCTGAGGGTAGCGCGGAAGATACGCAGTATTTT. Its translation is CSAEGSAEDTQYF. The V gene is TRBV20-1, the J gene TRBJ2-3; tentatively, D is TRBD2 (5 bases). Germline V gene lookup returns CDR1 DFQATT and CDR2 SNEGSKA (reference sequence). This CDR3 spans 13 amino acids. V was trimmed by 5 bases and J by 5 bases, leaving 14 bases between them.

The gene calls are TRBV3-1 and TRBJ1-6; TRBD1 matches 7 bases. Trimming at V came to 1 base and at J to 9 bases, leaving 6 bases not matched to a gene. This CDR3 spans 15 amino acids. From germline, CDR1 is LGHDT and CDR2 YNNKEL (reference sequence). CDR3 DNA sequence: TGTGCCAGCAGCCAAGCAACTACAGGGGTTTCACCCCTCCACTTT. This encodes CASSQATTGVSPLHF.

This clonotype was observed a few times. The rearrangement links TRBV20-1 to TRBJ1-2, with D perhaps matching TRBD1 (6 bases). Germline CDR1 and CDR2: DFQATT and SNEGSKA (reference sequence). The CDR3 length is 13 residues. Trimming pared 7 bases from V and 4 bases from J, leaving 16 bases between. CDR3 bases: TGCAGTGTGACGAGGACAGCTCTCTATGGCTACACCTTC. Translated: CSVTRTALYGYTF.

This clonotype was picked up a small number of times. The J gene is TRBJ2-1, the V gene TRBV4-3; a possible D gene is TRBD2 (5 bases). The CDR3 contains 15 residues. The V end was cut by 0 bases, the J end by 8 bases, with 14 bases between. The V gene's germline CDR1 is LGHNA and CDR2 YSLEER. CDR3 DNA: TGCGCCAGCAGCCAAGATCGGATAGCGTGGGATGAGCAGTTCTTC. Translation: CASSQDRIAWDEQFF.

The V and J genes are TRBV12-3 or TRBV12-4 and TRBJ2-5, with 9 bases identical to TRBD2. Trimming removed 3 bases from V and 2 bases from J; junction bases left unmatched: 7. This CDR3 contains 16 residues. CDR3 sequence: CASSFGLAGRQETQYF. The CDR3 DNA is TGTGCCAGCAGTTTCGGGCTAGCGGGGCGTCAAGAGACCCAGTACTTC.

This chain uses TRBV5-6 with TRBJ2-7; 11 nucleotides agree with TRBD2. The CDR3 is made up of 16 amino acids. J gave up 3 bases and V 5 bases, and 10 bases lay outside the gene matches. Germline CDR1 SGHDT, CDR2 YYEEEE. The CDR3 bases are TGTGCCAGCAGTCTCGCCGGGACTAGCGGCATCTACGAGCAGTACTTC. It codes for CASSLAGTSGIYEQYF.

This clonotype has a handful of counts. The V call is TRBV30, the J call TRBJ1-6, with D unclear. Germline loops: CDR1 GTSNPN, CDR2 SVGIG (reference sequence). V was shortened by 3 bases and J by 7 bases, with 13 bases between the two germline ends. There are 14 residues in the CDR3. As DNA, the CDR3 is TGTGCCTGGAGGGGTATTAATCCAAATTCACCCCTCCACTTT. Encoded protein: CAWRGINPNSPLHF.

This clonotype was found a few times. The chain combines TRBV29-1 with TRBJ2-1, with D unclear. The CDR3 spans 10 residues. Trimming pared 7 bases from V and 7 bases from J, leaving 8 bases between. The germline V gene encodes CDR1 SQVTM and CDR2 ANQGSEA. The CDR3 coding sequence is TGCAGCGCTTACGGGAATGAGCAGTTCTTC. It encodes CSAYGNEQFF.

This sequence joins TRBV9 and TRBJ2-5; weak D call: TRBD2 (6 bases). The length of the CDR3 is 16 residues. Germline lookup yields CDR1 SGDLS and CDR2 YYNGEE. V dropped 0 bases and J dropped 7 bases, with 19 bases sitting between them. CDR3 coding DNA: TGTGCCAGCAGCGTAGGCCCAGACGGGGGTCAGGGGACCCAGTACTTC. Protein: CASSVGPDGGQGTQYF. The whole variable domain, filled in from reference TRBV9 and TRBJ2-5, reads DSGVTQTPKHLITATGQRVTLRCSPRSGDLSVYWYQQSLDQGLQFLIQYYNGEERAKGNILERFSAQQFPDLHSELNLSSLELGDSALYFCASSVGPDGGQGTQYFGPGTRLLVL.